The 13 T cell receptor beta chains below all came from one sample that was sequenced in a study of T cell changes during pregnancy in multiple sclerosis. Data came from immunoSEQ multiplex PCR; TCRdb stores just in-frame clones and leaves some out. This table has fewer than 45,000 clones, 80% to 90% appearing once. The input for sequencing was CD4+ T cells from peripheral blood mononuclear cells, taken in the first trimester of pregnancy. Receptors were obtained from a female donor with multiple sclerosis, enrolled in a pregnancy study.

V usage is TRBV4-1 and J usage is TRBJ2-1, with 11 bases aligning to TRBD2. The J segment lost 7 bases and the V segment lost 0 bases, leaving 5 bases of the junction unmatched. The germline V gene has CDR1 MGHRA and CDR2 YSYEKL. This CDR3 is 16 amino acids long. Here the CDR3 reads CASSQDLAGGFNEQFF. CDR3 DNA: TGCGCCAGCAGCCAAGATTTAGCGGGAGGGTTTAATGAGCAGTTCTTC.

The chain couples TRBV19 to TRBJ1-2; 12 bases agree with TRBD1. This CDR3 has 15 residues. The germline V gene encodes CDR1 LNHDA and CDR2 SQIVND (reference sequence). V shed 3 bases, J shed 7 bases, and the junction held 6 bases outside the gene matches. The CDR3 is CASSMPGQGAFGYTF. CDR3 DNA: TGTGCCAGTAGTATGCCGGGACAGGGGGCGTTTGGCTACACCTTC.

The rearrangement uses TRBV6-5 and TRBJ1-4, with 8 bases matching TRBD1. The V and J ends lost 6 bases and 7 bases, in that order; junction bases with no gene match: 7. Germline V CDR1 and CDR2: MNHEY, SVGAGI. This CDR3 spans 14 amino acids. DNA for the CDR3: TGTGCCAGCAGCCCTCGGACAGGGACTGAAAAACTGTTTTTT. Amino acid sequence: CASSPRTGTEKLFF.

This sequence joins TRBV5-5 and TRBJ1-2; TRBD1 agrees at 12 bases. CDR1 is SGHKS and CDR2 is YYEKEE in the germline V gene (reference sequence). V shed 4 bases, J shed 3 bases, and the junction held 7 bases outside the gene matches. The CDR3 is 16 amino acids. CDR3: CASSPTGTGGDYGYTF. The CDR3, as DNA: TGTGCCAGCAGCCCGACCGGGACAGGGGGCGACTATGGCTACACCTTC. Variable domain in full (rest from reference TRBV5-5 and TRBJ1-2): DAGVTQSPTHLIKTRGQQVTLRCSPISGHKSVSWYQQVLGQGPQFIFQYYEKEERGRGNFPDRFSARQFPNYSSELNVNALLLGDSALYLCASSPTGTGGDYGYTFGSGTRLTVV.

The chain joins TRBV28 to TRBJ1-2; the match to TRBD1 covers 12 bases. The germline V gene encodes CDR1 MDHEN and CDR2 SYDVKM. J was trimmed by 3 bases and V by 5 bases; bases with no gene match: 4. This CDR3 has 15 amino acids. CDR3 amino acids: CASSEGQGAYYGYTF. The CDR3 DNA reads TGTGCCAGCAGTGAGGGACAGGGGGCCTACTATGGCTACACCTTC.

The chain recombines TRBV5-6 with TRBJ1-5; tentative D call: TRBD1 (6 bases). This CDR3 contains 15 residues. Trimming took 4 bases from V and 4 from J, leaving 15 bases between them. From germline, CDR1 is SGHDT and CDR2 YYEEEE. The CDR3 DNA follows: TGTGCCAGCAGCAACTTTGACAGGAGTAATCAGCCCCAGCATTTT. Translation: CASSNFDRSNQPQHF. The full variable domain, in which reference TRBV5-6 and TRBJ1-5 provide the parts outside the CDR3, is DAGVTQSPTHLIKTRGQQVTLRCSPKSGHDTVSWYQQALGQGPQFIFQYYEEEERQRGNFPDRFSGHQFPNYSSELNVNALLLGDSALYLCASSNFDRSNQPQHFGDGTRLSIL.

This clone has only one observation. The chain is built from TRBV27 and TRBJ1-4; no reliable D call. Germline CDR1 is MNHEY and CDR2 is SMNVEV (reference sequence). V was clipped by 5 bases and J by 0 bases, with 7 bases between them. CDR3 size: 14 residues. CDR3 sequence: CASSPQTTNEKLFF. CDR3 nucleotides: TGTGCCAGCAGTCCACAGACAACTAATGAAAAACTGTTTTTT. The entire variable domain, with the rest obtained from reference TRBV27 and TRBJ1-4, is as follows: EAQVTQNPRYLITVTGKKLTVTCSQNMNHEYMSWYRQDPGLGLRQIYYSMNVEVTDKGDVPEGYKVSRKEKRNFPLILESPSPNQTSLYFCASSPQTTNEKLFFGSGTQLSVL.

This sequence joins TRBV19 and TRBJ2-3, with 8 positions matching TRBD1. Germline trimming cut 6 bases from V and 0 bases from J; bases unmatched to any gene: 2. The germline V gene has CDR1 LNHDA and CDR2 SQIVND (reference sequence). The CDR3 length is 14 residues. The DNA of the CDR3 is TGTGCCAGTAGGGACAGGGCGAGCACAGATACGCAGTATTTT. Its protein product is CASRDRASTDTQYF.

The rearrangement uses TRBV4-1 and TRBJ1-1; D ambiguous. This CDR3 is 17 amino acids long. Per germline, CDR1 MGHRA and CDR2 YSYEKL. Trimming stripped 0 bases from V and 0 bases from J, with 14 bases between. CDR3 region: CASSQDDAGFMNTEAFF. The CDR3 DNA follows: TGCGCCAGCAGCCAAGATGACGCAGGATTTATGAACACTGAAGCTTTCTTT.

The chain recombines TRBV6-5 with TRBJ2-7; 7 bases match TRBD2. The V gene end was trimmed by 2 bases and the J gene end by 4 bases; junction bases not matched to a gene: 8. CDR3 length: 15 residues. Germline CDR1 reads MNHEY; CDR2 reads SVGAGI. The DNA for the CDR3 is TGTGCCAGCAGTTACGAGGGGCGGGAGTTGTACGAGCAGTACTTC. The encoded protein is CASSYEGRELYEQYF.

V gene TRBV9 combines with J gene TRBJ1-2, with D maybe TRBD1 (5 bases). Trimming took off 6 bases at V and 0 bases at J, with 12 bases between the two ends. Germline CDR1 and CDR2: SGDLS and YYNGEE. The CDR3 is 14 residues long. CDR3 sequence (DNA): TGTGCCAGCAACACAGGACAACCTAACTATGGCTACACCTTC. This translates into CASNTGQPNYGYTF.

The chain is built from TRBV19 and TRBJ1-5, with a weak D call TRBD1 (6 bases). This CDR3 comprises 16 residues. Germline V gene data show CDR1 as LNHDA and CDR2 as SQIVND (reference sequence). Trimming removed 1 base at V and 1 base at J, with 11 bases between. Here the CDR3 DNA reads TGTGCCAGTAGTATAGCTCCAGGGGTGAGCAATCAGCCCCAGCATTTT. Translating it yields CASSIAPGVSNQPQHF. Variable domain in full (rest from reference TRBV19 and TRBJ1-5): DGGITQSPKYLFRKEGQNVTLSCEQNLNHDAMYWYRQDPGQGLRLIYYSQIVNDFQKGDIAEGYSVSREKKESFPLTVTSAQKNPTAFYLCASSIAPGVSNQPQHFGDGTRLSIL.

The J gene is TRBJ1-4, the V gene TRBV5-1, with TRBD1 identical over 7 bases. The CDR3 has 13 residues. J gave up 7 bases and V 5 bases, and 5 bases lay outside the gene matches. Germline V CDR1 and CDR2: SGHRS, YFSETQ. This CDR3 reads CASRTGSTEKLFF. The CDR3 bases are TGCGCCAGCAGGACAGGGTCTACTGAAAAACTGTTTTTT.